This T cell receptor (beta chain) appears in the sequencing data of a study of OX40 agonist ivuxolimab in advanced cancers. Assay: immunoSEQ multiplex PCR; the TCRdb copy retains only in-frame clones and omits some. There are 72,000 or so clones in the sample; about nine tenths occur only once, and just under 0.25% lies in the top ten. The V segment lost 2 bases and the J segment 4 bases; nucleotides outside the gene matches: 6. This CDR3 spans 17 amino acids. Germline loops: CDR1 MGHDK, CDR2 SYGVNS. This clonotype originated in an adult with an advanced solid tumor such as melanoma, head and neck, liver or kidney cancer. The material sequenced was CD4+ or CD8+ T cells sorted from blood, taken in a trial of the OX40 agonist ivuxolimab. This chain links TRBV25-1 with TRBJ2-2, with 11 bases lining up with TRBD2. This chain's CDR3 is CASSEMGGTSGTGELFF. The CDR3 nucleotides are TGTGCCAGCAGTGAAATGGGTGGGACTAGCGGCACCGGGGAGCTGTTTTTT.